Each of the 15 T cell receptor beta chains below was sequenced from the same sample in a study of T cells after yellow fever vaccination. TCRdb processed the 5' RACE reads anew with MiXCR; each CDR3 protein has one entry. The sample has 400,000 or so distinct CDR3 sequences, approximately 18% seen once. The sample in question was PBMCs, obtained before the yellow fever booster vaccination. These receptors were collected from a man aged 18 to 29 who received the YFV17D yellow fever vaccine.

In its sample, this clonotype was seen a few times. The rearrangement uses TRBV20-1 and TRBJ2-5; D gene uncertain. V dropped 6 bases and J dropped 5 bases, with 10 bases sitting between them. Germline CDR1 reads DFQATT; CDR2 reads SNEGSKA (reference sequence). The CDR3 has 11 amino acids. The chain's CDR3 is CSARKEETQYF. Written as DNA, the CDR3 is TGCAGTGCGCGAAAGGAGGAGACCCAGTACTTC.

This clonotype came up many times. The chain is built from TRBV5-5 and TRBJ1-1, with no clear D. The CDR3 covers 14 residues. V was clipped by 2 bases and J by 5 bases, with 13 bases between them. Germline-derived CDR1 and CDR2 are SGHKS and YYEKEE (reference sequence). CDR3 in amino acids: CASSFGMLGTEAFF. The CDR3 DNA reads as TGTGCCAGCAGCTTCGGTATGTTGGGGACTGAAGCTTTCTTT.

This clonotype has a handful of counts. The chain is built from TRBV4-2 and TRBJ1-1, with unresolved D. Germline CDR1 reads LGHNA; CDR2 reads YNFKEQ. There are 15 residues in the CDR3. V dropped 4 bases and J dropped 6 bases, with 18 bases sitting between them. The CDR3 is CASSPSRIEVAEAFF. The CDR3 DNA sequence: TGTGCCAGCAGCCCTTCGCGCATCGAGGTCGCTGAAGCTTTCTTT.

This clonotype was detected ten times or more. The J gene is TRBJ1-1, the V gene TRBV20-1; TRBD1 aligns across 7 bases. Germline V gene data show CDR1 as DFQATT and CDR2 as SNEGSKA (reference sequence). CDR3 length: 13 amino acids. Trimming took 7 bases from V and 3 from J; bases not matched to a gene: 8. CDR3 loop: CSVRGDLDTEAFF. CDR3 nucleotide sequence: TGCAGTGTCAGGGGGGATTTGGACACTGAAGCTTTCTTT.

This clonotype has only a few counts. CDR3 DNA sequence: TGTGCCAGTGGAACAGGGGATGAAGCTTTCTTT. This codes for CASGTGDEAFF. This chain joins TRBV19 and TRBJ1-1; 7 bases fit TRBD1. CDR3 length: 11 amino acids. The ends lost 8 bases at V and 7 bases at J; junction bases unmatched: 4. Per germline, CDR1 LNHDA and CDR2 SQIVND (reference sequence).

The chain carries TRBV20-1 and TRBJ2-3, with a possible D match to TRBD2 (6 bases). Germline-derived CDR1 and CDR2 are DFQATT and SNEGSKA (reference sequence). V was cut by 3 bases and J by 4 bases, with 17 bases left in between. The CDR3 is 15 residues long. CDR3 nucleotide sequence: TGCAGTGCTAGCGGGACTCCTCAGAGGTCAGATACGCAGTATTTT. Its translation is CSASGTPQRSDTQYF.

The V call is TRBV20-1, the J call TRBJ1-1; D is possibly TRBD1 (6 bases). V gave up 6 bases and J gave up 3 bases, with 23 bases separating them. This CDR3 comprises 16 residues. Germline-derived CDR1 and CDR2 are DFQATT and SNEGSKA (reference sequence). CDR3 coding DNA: TGCAGTGCCACGGACATAAACAGGGATTTGGACACTGAAGCTTTCTTT. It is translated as CSATDINRDLDTEAFF.

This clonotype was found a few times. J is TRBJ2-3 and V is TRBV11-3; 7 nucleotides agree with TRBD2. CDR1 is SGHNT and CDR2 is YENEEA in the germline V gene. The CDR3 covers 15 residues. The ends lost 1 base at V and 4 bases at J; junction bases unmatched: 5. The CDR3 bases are TGTGCCAGCAGCTTAGGACGGGACTATCCAGATACGCAGTATTTT. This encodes CASSLGRDYPDTQYF.

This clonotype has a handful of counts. CDR3 nucleotide sequence: TGCGCCAGCAGTCCGGGACAACCGAGCTCCTATAATTCACCCCTCCACTTT. Its translation: CASSPGQPSSYNSPLHF. This chain links TRBV5-1 with TRBJ1-6; possible D gene TRBD1, 6 bases. CDR1 SGHRS and CDR2 YFSETQ come from the germline V gene. The CDR3 extends over 17 amino acids. The V gene lost 5 bases and the J gene lost 0 bases, with 15 bases spanning the gap.

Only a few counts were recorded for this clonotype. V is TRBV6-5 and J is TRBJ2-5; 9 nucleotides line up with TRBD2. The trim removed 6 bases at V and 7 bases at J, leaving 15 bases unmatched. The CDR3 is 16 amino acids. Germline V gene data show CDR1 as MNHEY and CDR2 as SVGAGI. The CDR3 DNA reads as TGTGCCAGCAGCCGAGCAACCGGGACTAGCTTTGGGACCCAGTACTTC. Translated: CASSRATGTSFGTQYF.

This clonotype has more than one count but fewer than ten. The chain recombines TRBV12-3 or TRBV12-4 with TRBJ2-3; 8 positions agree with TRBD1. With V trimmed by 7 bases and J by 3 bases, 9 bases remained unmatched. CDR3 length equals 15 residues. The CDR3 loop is CASIKETGVTDTQYF. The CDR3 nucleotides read TGTGCCAGCATCAAAGAGACAGGGGTTACAGATACGCAGTATTTT.

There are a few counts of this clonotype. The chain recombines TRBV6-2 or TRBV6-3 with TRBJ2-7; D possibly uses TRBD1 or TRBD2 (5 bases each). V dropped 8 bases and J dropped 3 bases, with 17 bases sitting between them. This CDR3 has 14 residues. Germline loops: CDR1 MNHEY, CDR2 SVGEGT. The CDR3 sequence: CASAGAVSLYEQYF. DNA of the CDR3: TGTGCCAGCGCCGGGGCCGTGTCCCTCTACGAGCAGTACTTC.

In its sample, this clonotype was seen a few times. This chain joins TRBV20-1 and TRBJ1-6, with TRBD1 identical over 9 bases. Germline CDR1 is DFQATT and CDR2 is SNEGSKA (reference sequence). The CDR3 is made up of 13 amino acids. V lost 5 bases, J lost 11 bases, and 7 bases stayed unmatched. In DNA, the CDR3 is TGCAGTGCTGGGACAGGGCCAAATCCACCCCTCCACTTT. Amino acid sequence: CSAGTGPNPPLHF.

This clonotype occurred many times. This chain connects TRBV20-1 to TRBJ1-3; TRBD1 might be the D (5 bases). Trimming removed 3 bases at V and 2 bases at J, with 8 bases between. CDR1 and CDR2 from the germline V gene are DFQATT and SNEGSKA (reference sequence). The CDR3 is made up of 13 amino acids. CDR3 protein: CSASRGAGNTIYF. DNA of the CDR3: TGCAGTGCTAGTCGGGGGGCTGGAAACACCATATATTTT.

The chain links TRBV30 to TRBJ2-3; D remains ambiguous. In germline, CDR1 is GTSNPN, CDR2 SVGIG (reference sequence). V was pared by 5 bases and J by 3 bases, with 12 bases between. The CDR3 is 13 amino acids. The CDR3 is CAWEPEVTDTQYF. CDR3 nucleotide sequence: TGTGCCTGGGAGCCCGAGGTAACAGATACGCAGTATTTT.